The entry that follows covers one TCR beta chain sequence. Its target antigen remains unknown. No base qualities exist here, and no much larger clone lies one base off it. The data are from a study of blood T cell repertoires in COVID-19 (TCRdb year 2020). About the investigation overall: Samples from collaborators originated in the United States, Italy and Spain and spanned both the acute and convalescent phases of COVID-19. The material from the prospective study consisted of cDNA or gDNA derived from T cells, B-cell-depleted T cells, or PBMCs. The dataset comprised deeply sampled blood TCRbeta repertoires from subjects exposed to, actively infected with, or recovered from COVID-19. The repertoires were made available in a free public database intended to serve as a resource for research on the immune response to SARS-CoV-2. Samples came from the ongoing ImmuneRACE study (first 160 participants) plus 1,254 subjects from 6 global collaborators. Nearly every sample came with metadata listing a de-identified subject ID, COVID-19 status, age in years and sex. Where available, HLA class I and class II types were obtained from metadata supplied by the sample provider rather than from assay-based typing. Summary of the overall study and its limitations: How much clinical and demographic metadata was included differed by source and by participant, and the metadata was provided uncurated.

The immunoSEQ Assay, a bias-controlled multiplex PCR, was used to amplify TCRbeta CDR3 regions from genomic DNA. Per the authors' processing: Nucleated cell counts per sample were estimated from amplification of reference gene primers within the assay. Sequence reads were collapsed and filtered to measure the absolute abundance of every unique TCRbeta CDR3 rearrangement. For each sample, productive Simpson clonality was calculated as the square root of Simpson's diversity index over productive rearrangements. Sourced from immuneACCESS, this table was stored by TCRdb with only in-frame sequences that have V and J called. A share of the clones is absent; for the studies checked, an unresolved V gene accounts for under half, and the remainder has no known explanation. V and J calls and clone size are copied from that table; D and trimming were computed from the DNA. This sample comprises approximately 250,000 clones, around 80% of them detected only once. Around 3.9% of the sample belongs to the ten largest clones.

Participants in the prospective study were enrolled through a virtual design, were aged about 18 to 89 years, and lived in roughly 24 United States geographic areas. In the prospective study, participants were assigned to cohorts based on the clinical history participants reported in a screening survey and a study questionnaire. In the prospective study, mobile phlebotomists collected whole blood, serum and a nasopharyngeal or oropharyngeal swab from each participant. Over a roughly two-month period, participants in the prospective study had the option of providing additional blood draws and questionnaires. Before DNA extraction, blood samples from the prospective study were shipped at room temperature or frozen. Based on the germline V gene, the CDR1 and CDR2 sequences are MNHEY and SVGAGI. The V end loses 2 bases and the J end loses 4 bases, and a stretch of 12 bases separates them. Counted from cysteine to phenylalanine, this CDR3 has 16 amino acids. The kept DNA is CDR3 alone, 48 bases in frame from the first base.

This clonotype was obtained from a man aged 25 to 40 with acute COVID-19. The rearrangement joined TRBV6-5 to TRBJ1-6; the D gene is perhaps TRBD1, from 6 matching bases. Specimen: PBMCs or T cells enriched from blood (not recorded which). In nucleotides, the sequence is TGTGCCAGCAGTTACGGGAGACAGGCATATAATTCACCCCTCCACTTT. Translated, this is CASSYGRQAYNSPLHF.